Presented here are 9 T cell receptor beta chains from one specimen sequenced in a study of cytomegalovirus exposure and HLA in healthy donors. It was with 60 Vbeta and 13 Jbeta primers that the PCR ran. The data were produced by immunoSEQ multiplex PCR, yet TCRdb's version contains in-frame clones alone and is incomplete. The sample has 120,000 or so clones; approximately 74% are singletons. Source material: PBMCs. Receptors were obtained from a man aged 40-55 years in good health and CMV-seropositive.

For the CDR3, the DNA is TGCGCCAGCAGCTTGGCCGGGACAGGTATGGGTGGCTACACCTTC. This codes for CASSLAGTGMGGYTF. This chain joins TRBV5-1 and TRBJ1-2; 8 nucleotides align to TRBD1. Germline CDR1 is SGHRS and CDR2 is YFSETQ. Trimming removed 0 bases from V and 7 bases from J; junction bases left unmatched: 8. The CDR3 is 15 residues long.

The rearrangement uses TRBV28 and TRBJ2-3; 8 nucleotides align to TRBD2. CDR1 is MDHEN, CDR2 SYDVKM, per germline. V trimming: 3 bases; J trimming: 3 bases; junction bases outside the gene matches: 2. CDR3 length: 14 residues. The CDR3 loop is CASSFVAGTDTQYF. The DNA of the CDR3 is TGTGCCAGCAGTTTCGTAGCGGGAACAGATACGCAGTATTTT. Based on the CDR3 plus reference TRBV28 and TRBJ2-3, the full variable domain is DVKVTQSSRYLVKRTGEKVFLECVQDMDHENMFWYRQDPGLGLRLIYFSYDVKMKEKGDIPEGYSVSREKKERFSLILESASTNQTSMYLCASSFVAGTDTQYFGPGTRLTVL.

DNA of the CDR3: TGTGCCACCAGGACTAGCGGGAGAAGGCATGAGCAGTTCTTC. Translation gives CATRTSGRRHEQFF. The chain employs TRBV6-1 and TRBJ2-1; 13 nucleotides align to TRBD2. CDR3 size: 14 residues. From germline, CDR1 is MNHNS and CDR2 SASEGT. Trimming removed 10 bases from V and 8 bases from J; junction bases left unmatched: 8.

There are a few counts of this clone. This sequence joins TRBV9 and TRBJ2-3; 11 bases align to TRBD2. Unmatched junction bases numbered 8, after V lost 2 bases and J lost 0 bases. The CDR3 length is 18 residues. Looked up from germline, CDR1 is SGDLS and CDR2 is YYNGEE. The DNA for the CDR3 is TGTGCCAGCAGCGTTAGCGGGAGGGCGCCCACTAGCACAGATACGCAGTATTTT. Its protein is CASSVSGRAPTSTDTQYF.

The rearrangement uses TRBV12-5 and TRBJ2-2, with 8 bases that match TRBD2. The germline gives CDR1 LGHNT, CDR2 FRNRAP. V was clipped by 6 bases and J by 3 bases; unmatched bases: 3. The CDR3 loop spans 14 amino acids. As DNA, the CDR3 is TGTGCTAGTGGCGCGGGGGGATACACCGGGGAGCTGTTTTTT. It is translated as CASGAGGYTGELFF.

This chain links TRBV7-9 with TRBJ1-6, with TRBD1 as a possible D gene (6 bases). CDR1 is SEHNR and CDR2 is FQNEAQ in the germline V gene (reference sequence). The length of the CDR3 is 17 residues. V lost 4 bases and J 0 bases, leaving 13 bases between the germline ends. The CDR3, as DNA: TGTGCCAGCAGCTCCCGGGACACGAGCTCCTATAATTCACCCCTCCACTTT. It yields the protein CASSSRDTSSYNSPLHF.

Here the CDR3 reads CASKGGGLAGGTYNEQFF. CDR3 in DNA: TGTGCCAGTAAAGGCGGGGGACTAGCGGGGGGGACCTACAATGAGCAGTTCTTC. The J gene is TRBJ2-1, the V gene TRBV19, with 16 bases aligning to TRBD2. Germline V lookup: CDR1 LNHDA, CDR2 SQIVND (reference sequence). The CDR3 sequence is 18 residues long. The V and J ends lost 7 bases and 2 bases, in that order; junction bases with no gene match: 8. Together with reference TRBV19 and TRBJ2-1, the CDR3 gives the full variable domain: DGGITQSPKYLFRKEGQNVTLSCEQNLNHDAMYWYRQDPGQGLRLIYYSQIVNDFQKGDIAEGYSVSREKKESFPLTVTSAQKNPTAFYLCASKGGGLAGGTYNEQFFGPGTRLTVL.

CDR3 nucleotides: TGTGCCAGCAGCTCAGGGCTCCGGAACTATGGCTACACCTTC. Protein: CASSSGLRNYGYTF. The chain uses TRBV2 and TRBJ1-2; weak D call: TRBD1 (5 bases). Trimming removed 6 bases at V and 2 bases at J, with 13 bases between. Germline CDR1 and CDR2: SNHLY and FYNNEI. The CDR3 runs to 14 residues.

Details on this clone: The junction departs from the called germline gene at one end, perhaps through a read error. The rearrangement uses TRBV7-7 and TRBJ2-1; perhaps TRBD2 as D (6 bases). The germline V gene encodes CDR1 SSHAT and CDR2 FNYEAQ (reference sequence). CDR3 length: 13 amino acids. This CDR3 reads CASSPSVNNEQFF. The CDR3 nucleotides are TGTGCTAGCAGCCCTAGCGTGAACAATGAGCAGTTCTTC.